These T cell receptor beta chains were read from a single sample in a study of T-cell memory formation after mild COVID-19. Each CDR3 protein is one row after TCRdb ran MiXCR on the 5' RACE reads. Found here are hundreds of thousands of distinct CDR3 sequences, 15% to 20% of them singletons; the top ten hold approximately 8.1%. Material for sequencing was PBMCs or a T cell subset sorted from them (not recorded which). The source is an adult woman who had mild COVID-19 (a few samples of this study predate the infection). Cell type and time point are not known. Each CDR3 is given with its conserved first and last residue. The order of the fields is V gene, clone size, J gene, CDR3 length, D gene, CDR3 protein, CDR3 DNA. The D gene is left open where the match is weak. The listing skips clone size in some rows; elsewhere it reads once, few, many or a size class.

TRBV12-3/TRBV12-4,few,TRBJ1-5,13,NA,CASRRDGKGPQHF,TGTGCCAGCAGACGGGACGGCAAAGGGCCCCAGCATTTT
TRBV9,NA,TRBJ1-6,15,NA,CASSVEPADNSPLHF,TGTGCCAGCAGCGTAGAACCAGCCGATAATTCACCCCTCCACTTT
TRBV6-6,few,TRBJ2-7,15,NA,CASSLGSGSGNEQYF,TGTGCCAGCAGTTTAGGGTCCGGGTCGGGGAACGAGCAGTACTTC
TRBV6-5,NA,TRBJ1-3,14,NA,CASSSFGSGNTIYF,TGTGCCAGCAGTAGCTTTGGCTCTGGAAACACCATATATTTT
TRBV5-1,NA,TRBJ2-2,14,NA,CASSAGEDTGELFF,TGCGCCAGCAGTGCAGGGGAAGACACCGGGGAGCTGTTTTTT
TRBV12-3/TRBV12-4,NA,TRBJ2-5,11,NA,CASSYREREYF,TGTGCCAGCAGTTATCGGGAGAGGGAGTACTTC
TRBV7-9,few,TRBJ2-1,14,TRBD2,CAIKASGSSNEQFF,TGTGCCATCAAGGCTAGCGGGAGTTCCAATGAGCAGTTCTTC
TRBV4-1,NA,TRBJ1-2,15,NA,CASSQDDTNNYGYTF,TGCGCCAGCAGCCAAGACGACACGAATAACTATGGCTACACCTTC
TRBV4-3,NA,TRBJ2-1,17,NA,CASSQHPRLIGFNEQFF,TGCGCCAGCAGCCAACATCCGCGCCTCATCGGCTTCAATGAGCAGTTCTTC
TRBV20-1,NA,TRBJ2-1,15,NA,CSARWSWRGRNEQFF,TGCAGTGCTAGGTGGTCCTGGAGGGGGCGGAATGAGCAGTTCTTC
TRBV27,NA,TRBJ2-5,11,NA,CASTGIRTQYF,TGTGCCAGCACGGGGATTCGGACCCAGTACTTC
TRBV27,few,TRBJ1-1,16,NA,CASSLDRGYLNTEAFF,TGTGCCAGCAGTTTGGACCGAGGGTACCTGAACACTGAAGCTTTCTTT
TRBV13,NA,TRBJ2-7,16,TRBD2,CASSLLQRGTSYEQYF,TGTGCCAGCAGCCTCCTCCAGCGGGGGACCTCCTACGAGCAGTACTTC
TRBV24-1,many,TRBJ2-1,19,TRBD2,CATSAPTGTSGSGPGEQFF,TGTGCCACCAGTGCCCCGACCGGGACTAGCGGGAGCGGTCCGGGTGAGCAGTTCTTC
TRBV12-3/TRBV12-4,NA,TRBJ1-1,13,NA,CASSLIVGTEAFF,TGTGCCAGCAGTTTAATTGTAGGCACTGAAGCTTTCTTT
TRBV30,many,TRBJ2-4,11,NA,CAWISKNIQYF,TGTGCCTGGATTAGTAAAAACATTCAGTACTTC
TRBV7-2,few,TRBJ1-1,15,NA,CASSRRTVANTEAFF,TGTGCCAGCAGCCGGCGAACAGTAGCTAACACTGAAGCTTTCTTT
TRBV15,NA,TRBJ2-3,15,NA,CATSRVPSSTDTQYF,TGTGCCACCAGCAGAGTCCCGAGCAGCACAGATACGCAGTATTTT
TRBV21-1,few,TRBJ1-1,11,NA,CASSNREAASF,TGTGCCAGCAGTAATAGGGAGGCGGCTTCCTTT
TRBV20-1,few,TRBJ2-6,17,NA,CSAPDRRLPSGANVLTF,TGCAGTGCTCCTGACAGGCGCCTCCCTTCTGGGGCCAACGTCCTGACTTTC
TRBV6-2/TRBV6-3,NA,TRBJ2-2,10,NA,CASGIRELFF,TGTGCCAGCGGGATAAGGGAGCTGTTTTTT
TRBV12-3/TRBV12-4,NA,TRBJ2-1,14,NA,CASSLAYEPDEQFF,TGTGCCAGCAGTTTAGCATACGAGCCGGATGAGCAGTTCTTC
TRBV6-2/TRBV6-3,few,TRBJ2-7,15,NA,CASSPQGASAYEQYF,TGTGCCAGCAGTCCACAGGGAGCCTCTGCATACGAGCAGTACTTC
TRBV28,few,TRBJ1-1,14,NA,CASSTSPDGTWAFF,TGTGCCAGCAGTACGTCACCAGACGGGACATGGGCTTTCTTT
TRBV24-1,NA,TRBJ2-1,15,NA,CATSRDLQGRNEQFF,TGTGCCACCAGCCGGGACCTGCAGGGAAGGAATGAGCAGTTCTTC
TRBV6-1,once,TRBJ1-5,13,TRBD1,CARDRVSNQPQHF,TGTGCCCGAGACAGGGTTAGCAATCAGCCCCAGCATTTT
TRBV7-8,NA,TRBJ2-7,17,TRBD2,CASSSAGRAGSTYEQYF,TGTGCCAGCAGCTCAGCTGGGAGGGCAGGGTCTACCTACGAGCAGTACTTC
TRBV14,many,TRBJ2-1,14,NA,CASSQVLGIDEQFF,TGTGCCAGCAGCCAAGTTTTGGGAATAGATGAGCAGTTCTTC
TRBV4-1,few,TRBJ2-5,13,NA,CASSQARVETQYF,TGCGCCAGCAGCCAAGCCAGGGTAGAGACCCAGTACTTC
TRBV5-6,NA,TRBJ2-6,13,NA,CASSRVGANVLTF,TGTGCCAGCAGCAGGGTTGGGGCCAACGTCCTGACTTTC
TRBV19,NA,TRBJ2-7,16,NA,CASSRGGRWSSYEQYF,TGTGCCAGTTCCAGAGGAGGGCGGTGGAGCTCCTACGAGCAGTACTTC
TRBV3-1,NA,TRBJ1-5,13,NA,CASSQDSAEPQHF,TGTGCCAGCAGCCAAGATTCCGCGGAGCCCCAGCATTTT
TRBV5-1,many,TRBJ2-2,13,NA,CASSRGNTGELFF,TGCGCCAGCAGCAGGGGGAACACCGGGGAGCTGTTTTTT
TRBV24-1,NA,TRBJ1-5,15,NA,CATSDSQLSNQPQHF,TGTGCCACCAGTGATTCACAGCTTAGCAATCAGCCCCAGCATTTT
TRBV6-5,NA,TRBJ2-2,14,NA,CASSDRSNTGELFF,TGTGCCAGCAGTGACAGGTCGAACACCGGGGAGCTGTTTTTT
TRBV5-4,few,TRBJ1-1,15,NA,CASSLYTGRNTEAFF,TGTGCCAGCAGCTTGTATACAGGGAGGAACACTGAAGCTTTCTTT
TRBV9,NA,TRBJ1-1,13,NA,CASSAWGNTEAFF,TGTGCCAGCAGCGCGTGGGGGAACACTGAAGCTTTCTTT
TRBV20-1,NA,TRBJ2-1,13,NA,CSARGPTLDEQFF,TGCAGTGCTAGAGGCCCTACATTGGATGAGCAGTTCTTC
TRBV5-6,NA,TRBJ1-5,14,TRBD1,CASSVGQFNQPQHF,TGTGCCAGCAGCGTGGGACAGTTCAATCAGCCCCAGCATTTT
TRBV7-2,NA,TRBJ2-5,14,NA,CASSLGLEPEAQYF,TGTGCCAGCAGCTTAGGACTAGAACCGGAGGCCCAGTACTTC
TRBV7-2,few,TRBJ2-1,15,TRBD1,CASSVRQGSYNEQFF,TGTGCCAGCAGCGTTCGACAGGGATCCTACAATGAGCAGTTCTTC
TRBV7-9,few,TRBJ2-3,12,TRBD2,CASSWGGDTQYF,TGTGCCAGCAGCTGGGGGGGAGATACGCAGTATTTT
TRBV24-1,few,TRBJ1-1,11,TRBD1,CATMGDSEAFF,TGTGCCACTATGGGGGACAGTGAAGCTTTCTTT